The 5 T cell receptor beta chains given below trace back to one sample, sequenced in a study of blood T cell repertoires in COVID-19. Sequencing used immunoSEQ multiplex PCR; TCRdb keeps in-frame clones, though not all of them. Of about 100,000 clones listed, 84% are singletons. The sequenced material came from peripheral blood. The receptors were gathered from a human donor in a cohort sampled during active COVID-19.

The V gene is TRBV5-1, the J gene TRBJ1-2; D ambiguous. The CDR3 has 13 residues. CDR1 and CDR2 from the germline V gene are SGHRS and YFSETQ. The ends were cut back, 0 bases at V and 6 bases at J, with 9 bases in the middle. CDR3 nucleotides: TGCGCCAGCAGCTTGGGAGGCTACGATGGCTACACCTTC. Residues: CASSLGGYDGYTF.

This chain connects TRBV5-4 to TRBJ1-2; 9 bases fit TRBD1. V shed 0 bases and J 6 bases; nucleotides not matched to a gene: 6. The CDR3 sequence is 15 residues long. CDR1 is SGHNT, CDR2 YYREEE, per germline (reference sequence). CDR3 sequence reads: CASSLGGQGIDGYTF. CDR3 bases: TGTGCCAGCAGCTTGGGGGGACAGGGAATTGATGGCTACACCTTC.

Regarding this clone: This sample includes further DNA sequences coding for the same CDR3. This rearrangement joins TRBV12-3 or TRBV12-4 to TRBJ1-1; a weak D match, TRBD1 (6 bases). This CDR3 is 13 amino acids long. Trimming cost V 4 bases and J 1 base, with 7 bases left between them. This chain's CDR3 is CASSWGQNTEAFF. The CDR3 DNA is TGTGCCAGCAGTTGGGGGCAGAACACTGAAGCTTTCTTT.

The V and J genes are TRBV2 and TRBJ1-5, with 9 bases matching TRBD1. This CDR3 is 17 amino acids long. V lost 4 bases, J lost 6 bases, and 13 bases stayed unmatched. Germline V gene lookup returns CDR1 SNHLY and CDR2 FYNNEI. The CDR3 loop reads CASSASWDRVKAQPQHF. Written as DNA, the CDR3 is TGTGCCAGCAGTGCCAGTTGGGACAGGGTTAAGGCTCAGCCCCAGCATTTT. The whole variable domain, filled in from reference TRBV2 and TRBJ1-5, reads EPEVTQTPSHQVTQMGQEVILRCVPISNHLYFYWYRQILGQKVEFLVSFYNNEISEKSEIFDDQFSVERPDGSNFTLKIRSTKLEDSAMYFCASSASWDRVKAQPQHFGDGTRLSIL.

CDR3: CASRTEGTEAFF. In DNA, the CDR3 is TGTGCCAGCAGGACAGAAGGCACTGAAGCTTTCTTT. The chain is built from TRBV2 and TRBJ1-1, with a possible D match to TRBD1 (5 bases). This CDR3 comprises 12 residues. Germline values: CDR1 SNHLY, CDR2 FYNNEI. Trimming removed 6 bases from V and 4 bases from J, with 9 bases in between.